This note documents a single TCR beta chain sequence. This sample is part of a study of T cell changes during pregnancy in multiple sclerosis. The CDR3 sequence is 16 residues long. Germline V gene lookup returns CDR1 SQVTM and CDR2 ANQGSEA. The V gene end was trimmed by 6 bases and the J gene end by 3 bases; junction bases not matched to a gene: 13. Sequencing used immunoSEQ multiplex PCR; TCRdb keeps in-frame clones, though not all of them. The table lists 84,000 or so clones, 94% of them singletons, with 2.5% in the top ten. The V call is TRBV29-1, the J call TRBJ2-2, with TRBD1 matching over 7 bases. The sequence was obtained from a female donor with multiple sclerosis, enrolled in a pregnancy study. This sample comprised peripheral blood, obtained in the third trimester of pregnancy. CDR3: CSVSRGTQVHTGELFF. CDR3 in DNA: TGCAGCGTAAGCAGGGGGACCCAAGTGCACACCGGGGAGCTGTTTTTT.